Presented here are 29 T cell receptor beta chains from one specimen sequenced in a study of blood T cell repertoires in COVID-19. The assay was immunoSEQ multiplex PCR, and TCRdb's table has in-frame clones only and misses some. The data hold some 330,000 clones, with about four fifths observed a single time. Sequences were obtained from PBMCs or T cells enriched from blood (not recorded which). The receptors stem from a woman between 50 and 59 years old who had recovered from COVID-19.

The chain combines TRBV9 with TRBJ2-5; D unclear. The CDR3 consists of 13 residues. Between the trimmed V and J ends, which lost 0 bases and 5 bases, there was a span of 8 bases. From germline, CDR1 is SGDLS and CDR2 YYNGEE. The CDR3 loop is CASSVAFAETQYF. DNA for the CDR3: TGTGCCAGCAGCGTAGCGTTCGCGGAGACCCAGTACTTC.

This clone occurred once. V usage is TRBV29-1 and J usage is TRBJ1-2; 7 bases agree with TRBD1. CDR3 length: 15 amino acids. The germline V gene has CDR1 SQVTM and CDR2 ANQGSEA. Unmatched junction bases numbered 10, after V lost 6 bases and J lost 0 bases. CDR3 residues: CSVQGQGTANYGYTF. The CDR3 DNA sequence: TGCAGCGTACAGGGGCAGGGGACAGCTAACTATGGCTACACCTTC.

Notes on this clone: The sample has other DNA sequences that encode this CDR3 too. CDR3 loop: CASSPTRDTGELFF. CDR3 sequence (DNA): TGTGCCAGCAGCCCCACCCGGGACACCGGGGAGCTGTTTTTT. The chain links TRBV7-2 to TRBJ2-2; no clear D gene. V was pared by 5 bases and J by 3 bases, with 10 bases between. From germline, CDR1 is SGHTA and CDR2 FQGNSA. This CDR3 has 14 amino acids.

The chain carries TRBV19 and TRBJ1-6, with a tentative D call TRBD1 (5 bases). The CDR3 spans 17 residues. Deletions cut 5 bases from V and 9 bases from J, with 23 bases between. Germline-derived CDR1 and CDR2 are LNHDA and SQIVND (reference sequence). This CDR3 reads CASSSAPRRGGVSPLHF. The CDR3 DNA sequence: TGTGCCAGTAGTTCAGCCCCCAGGAGGGGCGGCGTTTCACCCCTCCACTTT.

The chain uses TRBV3-1 (or the pseudogene TRBV3-2) and TRBJ1-4; D not resolved. The length of the CDR3 is 12 residues. Germline V gene sequence: CDR1 LGHDT, CDR2 YNNKEL (reference sequence). V lost 8 bases and J lost 4, with 8 bases in between. CDR3 sequence (DNA): TGTGCCAGCGGCGGCCTTAATGAAAAACTGTTTTTT. Protein: CASGGLNEKLFF.

This clone appeared many times. CDR3 nucleotides: TGTGCCAGCAGCCCCAACCCTTCTCAGTACGGATCACGGCGGGAGACCCAGTACTTC. This codes for CASSPNPSQYGSRRETQYF. The chain recombines TRBV4-2 with TRBJ2-5; D ambiguous. V gave up 4 bases and J gave up 5 bases, with 29 bases separating them. Germline V gene sequence: CDR1 LGHNA, CDR2 YNFKEQ. This CDR3 has 19 residues.

The chain recombines TRBV24-1 with TRBJ2-3; tentatively, D is TRBD1 (5 bases). Germline V gene sequence: CDR1 KGHDR, CDR2 SFDVKD. V lost 6 bases to trimming and J lost 0 bases, with 6 bases between them. This CDR3 has 13 amino acids. The CDR3 nucleotides read TGTGCCACCAGTTGGGGCAGCACAGATACGCAGTATTTT. It is translated as CATSWGSTDTQYF.

The V and J genes are TRBV5-6 and TRBJ2-1; no definite D call. Germline CDR1 reads SGHDT; CDR2 reads YYEEEE. V was shortened by 0 bases and J by 7 bases, with 11 bases between the two germline ends. The CDR3 extends over 14 amino acids. CDR3 DNA: TGTGCCAGCAGCTTGGAGAACGCCGAGAATGAGCAGTTCTTC. This translates into CASSLENAENEQFF.

The table lists this clone with a few counts. The sample contains more than one DNA sequence encoding this CDR3. V is TRBV7-8 and J is TRBJ1-4; D may be TRBD1 (5 bases). The germline gives CDR1 SGHVS, CDR2 FQNEAQ. The germline V and J ends were trimmed by 5 bases and 4 bases, with 11 bases remaining between them. The CDR3 is 14 amino acids. In nucleotides, the CDR3 is TGTGCCAGCAGCCTGGCGGGACTTAATGAAAAACTGTTTTTT. Amino acid sequence: CASSLAGLNEKLFF.

The chain recombines TRBV19 with TRBJ2-5; the match to TRBD1 covers 7 bases. The CDR3 covers 13 residues. Germline CDR1 is LNHDA and CDR2 is SQIVND (reference sequence). V lost 5 bases, J lost 4 bases, and 4 bases stayed unmatched. The CDR3 is CASSDTGAETQYF. DNA for the CDR3: TGTGCCAGTAGTGATACAGGGGCAGAGACCCAGTACTTC.

This rearrangement joins TRBV6-5 to TRBJ2-7; 8 bases line up with TRBD2. Germline CDR1 is MNHEY and CDR2 is SVGAGI. The CDR3 consists of 15 residues. Trimming cost V 2 bases and J 0 bases; bases outside gene matches: 3. CDR3: CASSYGRGDSYEQYF. The CDR3 nucleotides are TGTGCCAGCAGTTACGGGCGGGGGGACTCCTACGAGCAGTACTTC.

This sequence joins TRBV29-1 and TRBJ2-1, with 7 nucleotides matching TRBD2. Looked up from germline, CDR1 is SQVTM and CDR2 is ANQGSEA. The CDR3 totals 15 residues. Trimming at V came to 3 bases and at J to 4 bases, leaving 9 bases not matched to a gene. Here the CDR3 DNA reads TGCAGCGTTGAGGGGGGGTTGGGTAGATACAATGAGCAGTTCTTC. Protein: CSVEGGLGRYNEQFF.

The chain joins TRBV27 to TRBJ2-2; 7 nucleotides line up with TRBD1. J lost 0 bases, V lost 4 bases, and 2 bases had no gene match. The CDR3 runs 15 residues. The germline V gene encodes CDR1 MNHEY and CDR2 SMNVEV (reference sequence). The CDR3 sequence is CASSSGQTNTGELFF. In DNA, the CDR3 is TGTGCCAGCAGTTCGGGACAGACGAACACCGGGGAGCTGTTTTTT.

This chain joins TRBV5-6 and TRBJ1-6; D remains unclear. The V end lost 0 bases, the J end lost 0 bases, and 7 bases lay between the germline ends. CDR1 is SGHDT, CDR2 YYEEEE, per germline. There are 16 residues in the CDR3. The CDR3 DNA is TGTGCCAGCAGCTTGGGCAGAAGCTCCTATAATTCACCCCTCCACTTT. Encoded protein: CASSLGRSSYNSPLHF. Full variable domain (remainder filled in from reference TRBV5-6 and TRBJ1-6): DAGVTQSPTHLIKTRGQQVTLRCSPKSGHDTVSWYQQALGQGPQFIFQYYEEEERQRGNFPDRFSGHQFPNYSSELNVNALLLGDSALYLCASSLGRSSYNSPLHFGNGTRLTVT.

This chain connects TRBV19 to TRBJ1-1, with TRBD1 matching over 7 bases. Trimming took 6 bases from V and 1 from J; bases not matched to a gene: 20. CDR3 length: 19 amino acids. Germline lookup yields CDR1 LNHDA and CDR2 SQIVND (reference sequence). The CDR3 sequence is CASSPPRWQGDGENTEAFF. As DNA, the CDR3 is TGTGCCAGTAGCCCACCAAGGTGGCAGGGGGACGGGGAGAACACTGAAGCTTTCTTT.

The CDR3, as DNA: TGTGCCAGCAGCGCCAGGACAGGGTTTGCCGGGGAGCTGTTTTTT. Amino acid sequence: CASSARTGFAGELFF. This rearrangement joins TRBV7-3 to TRBJ2-2; 8 nucleotides match TRBD1. Germline V lookup: CDR1 SGHTA, CDR2 FQGTGA. V was pared by 5 bases and J by 6 bases, with 8 bases of the junction left unmatched. This CDR3 contains 15 residues.

For the CDR3, the DNA is TGTGCCAGCAGTTCCGGGACTAGCGGGAGTCGGGAGACCCAGTACTTC. Protein: CASSSGTSGSRETQYF. The chain carries TRBV6-2 or TRBV6-3 and TRBJ2-5; TRBD2 aligns across 14 bases. Germline assignment: CDR1 MNHEY and CDR2 SVGEGT. V shed 4 bases and J 5 bases; nucleotides not matched to a gene: 6. The CDR3 extends over 16 amino acids.

This clone was seen more than once but under ten times. The chain recombines TRBV5-6 with TRBJ1-2; possible D gene TRBD1, 6 bases. With 0 bases removed from V and 8 bases from J, the gap between germline ends came to 11 bases. CDR3 size: 13 residues. Germline CDR1 is SGHDT and CDR2 is YYEEEE. The CDR3 DNA follows: TGTGCCAGCAGCTTGGACAGGGTCAGGGGCTACACCTTC. Amino acids: CASSLDRVRGYTF.

This sequence joins TRBV7-2 and TRBJ2-5; 10 positions agree with TRBD2. This CDR3 is 17 amino acids long. The trim removed 5 bases at V and 5 bases at J, leaving 14 bases unmatched. Germline CDR1 reads SGHTA; CDR2 reads FQGNSA. The CDR3 nucleotides read TGTGCCAGCAGCACAGGTGGTAGCGGGGGGTTACGGGAGACCCAGTACTTC. Translation: CASSTGGSGGLRETQYF.

The V call is TRBV5-1, the J call TRBJ2-1, with 10 bases that match TRBD2. The CDR3 is 16 amino acids. With V trimmed by 2 bases and J by 3 bases, 5 bases remained unmatched. CDR1 and CDR2 from the germline V gene are SGHRS and YFSETQ. The CDR3 nucleotides are TGCGCCAGCAGCTTACTTGCTAGCGGGAGCTACAATGAGCAGTTCTTC. Translation gives CASSLLASGSYNEQFF.

Here the CDR3 reads CASSLNPYNEQFF. In DNA form, the CDR3 reads TGTGCCAGCAGCTTAAATCCTTACAATGAGCAGTTCTTC. This chain connects TRBV7-9 to TRBJ2-1; D not resolved. Trimming removed 2 bases at V and 4 bases at J, with 6 bases between. The CDR3 length is 13 residues. The germline CDR1 and CDR2 sequences are SEHNR and FQNEAQ (reference sequence).

The CDR3 nucleotides are TGCGCCAGCAGCGTACGACAGGGGAACACTGAAGCTTTCTTT. Its protein is CASSVRQGNTEAFF. The rearrangement links TRBV5-1 to TRBJ1-1; 7 positions match TRBD1. The CDR3 length is 14 residues. V shed 4 bases and J 1 base; nucleotides not matched to a gene: 4. CDR1 and CDR2 (germline): SGHRS, YFSETQ.

This clone was detected a few times. V gene TRBV5-6 combines with J gene TRBJ1-2; weak D call: TRBD1 (5 bases). Trimming pared 4 bases from V and 4 bases from J, leaving 8 bases between. The length of the CDR3 is 12 residues. CDR1 SGHDT and CDR2 YYEEEE come from the germline V gene. CDR3 sequence (DNA): TGTGCCAGCAGCAAAACAGGCTATGGCTACACCTTC. Amino acid sequence: CASSKTGYGYTF.

The gene calls are TRBV1 and TRBJ2-3; the tabulated D call, TRBD2, remains unverified against the DNA. TRBV1 is recorded as a pseudogene. CDR3 length: 16 residues. CDR3 coding DNA: TGCACCAGCAGCCAGGAGACTAGCGGCAAAACAGATACGCAGTATTTT. As protein: CTSSQETSGKTDTQYF.

The CDR3 sequence: CASSRTGDSNQPQHF. The CDR3 nucleotides read TGTGCCAGCAGCCGGACAGGGGATAGCAATCAGCCCCAGCATTTT. The chain links TRBV7-2 to TRBJ1-5; 9 bases match TRBD1. This CDR3 is 15 amino acids long. Looked up from germline, CDR1 is SGHTA and CDR2 is FQGNSA. The trim removed 5 bases at V and 0 bases at J, leaving 2 bases unmatched.

The chain links TRBV7-3 to TRBJ2-3; D call uncertain. The CDR3 consists of 14 residues. V lost 0 bases to trimming and J lost 4 bases, with 8 bases between them. The germline V gene has CDR1 SGHTA and CDR2 FQGTGA. The CDR3 here is CASSLTGFADTQYF. In DNA form, the CDR3 reads TGTGCCAGCAGCTTAACCGGGTTCGCAGATACGCAGTATTTT.

This clone was seen a single time. The chain combines TRBV3-1 (or the pseudogene TRBV3-2) with TRBJ2-7, with D possibly TRBD2 on 6 matching bases. V shed 1 base and J shed 9 bases, with 16 bases lying between them. CDR1 is LGHDT, CDR2 YNNKEL, per germline (reference sequence). The CDR3 totals 14 residues. The CDR3 DNA reads TGTGCCAGCAGCCAAGGACTTACCCCCGGGGGGCAGTACTTC. This translates into CASSQGLTPGGQYF.

This rearrangement joins TRBV11-2 to TRBJ2-1; 13 positions match TRBD2. The V and J ends lost 1 base and 0 bases, in that order; junction bases with no gene match: 6. Germline CDR1 and CDR2: SGHAT and FQNNGV. This CDR3 contains 19 residues. CDR3 sequence: CASSLVPGTSGTSYNEQFF. CDR3 in DNA: TGTGCCAGCAGCTTAGTCCCTGGGACTAGCGGGACCTCCTACAATGAGCAGTTCTTC.

The chain links TRBV2 to TRBJ2-3, with unresolved D. Germline V gene data show CDR1 as SNHLY and CDR2 as FYNNEI. The CDR3 consists of 14 residues. Deletions cut 8 bases from V and 0 bases from J, with 12 bases between. The CDR3 DNA follows: TGTGCCAGCGCACGTGACTCTAGCACAGATACGCAGTATTTT. The encoded protein is CASARDSSTDTQYF.